The entry that follows covers one T cell receptor (beta chain) sequence. This CDR3 spans 14 amino acids. The J segment lost 5 bases and the V segment lost 4 bases, leaving 7 bases of the junction unmatched. CDR1 and CDR2 from the germline V gene are SGDLS and YYNGEE. Time point indicated: pretreatment peripheral blood. Patients suffered from locally advanced or metastatic urothelial carcinoma. Each patient gave between 1 and 8 samples, pretreatment and on-treatment. This sample is part of a study of PD-L1 blockade in urothelial cancer. The table came from immunoSEQ multiplex PCR; TCRdb's copy has only in-frame clones and leaves some out. The sample includes 87,000 or so clones, 84% of them seen just once.

Sequencing used PBMCs, obtained around atezolizumab (anti-PD-L1) treatment. The sequence was obtained from a man in his 60s with urothelial cancer. The chain uses TRBV9 and TRBJ2-7; 9 positions agree with TRBD1. DNA for the CDR3: TGTGCCAGCAGCTCCGGGACAGGGTTCCACGAGCAGTACTTC. The encoded protein is CASSSGTGFHEQYF.